This T cell receptor beta chain was observed in a study of cytomegalovirus exposure and HLA in healthy donors. General observations from the study: It was confirmed in vitro that a few of the CMV-associated chains were specific for CMV antigens. Both high specificity and high sensitivity reportedly marked the classifier's diagnosis of cytomegalovirus status.

Separate from the approximately 650-subject first cohort, the approximately 120-subject validation cohort was the one that the donors belonged to. Measured with immunoSEQ multiplex PCR; TCRdb has only the in-frame clones, and not every one. The sample lists 100,000 or so clones; more than 85% were seen once. Remarks on this clone: Its antigen is as yet unknown.

CDR1 is SGHTS, CDR2 YDEGEE, per germline. Trimming removed 2 bases at V and 1 base at J, with 7 bases between. The CDR3 has 13 amino acids. The gene calls are TRBV5-8 and TRBJ2-7; D is undetermined. The sequenced sample was PBMCs. The receptor comes from a man aged 18-30 years in good health and CMV-seropositive. Here the CDR3 DNA reads TGTGCCAGCAGCTTTACCGGGTCCTACGAGCAGTACTTC. This sequence encodes CASSFTGSYEQYF.